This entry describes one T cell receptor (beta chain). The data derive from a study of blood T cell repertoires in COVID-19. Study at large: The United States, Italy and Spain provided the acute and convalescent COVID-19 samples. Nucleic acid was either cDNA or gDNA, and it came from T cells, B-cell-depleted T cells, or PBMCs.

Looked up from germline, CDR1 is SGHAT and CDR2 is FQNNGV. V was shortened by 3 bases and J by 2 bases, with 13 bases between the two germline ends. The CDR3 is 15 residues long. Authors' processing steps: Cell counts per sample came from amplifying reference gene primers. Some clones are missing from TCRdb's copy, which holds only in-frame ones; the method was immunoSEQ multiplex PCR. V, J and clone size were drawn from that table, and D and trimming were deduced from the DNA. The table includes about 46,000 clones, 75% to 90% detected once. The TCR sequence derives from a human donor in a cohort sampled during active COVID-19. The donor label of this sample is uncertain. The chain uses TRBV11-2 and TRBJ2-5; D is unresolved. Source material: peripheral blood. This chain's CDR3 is CASSFGSELQETQYF. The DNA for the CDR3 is TGTGCCAGCAGCTTTGGGTCGGAGCTACAAGAGACCCAGTACTTC.